Below, 30 T cell receptor beta chains from the same sample are listed, as sequenced in a study of blood T cell repertoires in COVID-19. Using immunoSEQ multiplex PCR, the repertoire was profiled, and TCRdb retains in-frame clones only, with some absent. The table has 150,000 or so clones, about 83% seen once; the top ten hold about 5.8%. The sequenced material came from PBMCs or T cells enriched from blood (not recorded which). All receptors come from a woman aged 45-60 years who had been exposed to COVID-19.

This clone showed up just a few times. The chain combines TRBV24-1 with TRBJ2-3; TRBD1 matches at 7 bases. This CDR3 comprises 15 residues. CDR1 is KGHDR, CDR2 SFDVKD, per germline. The V segment lost 1 base and the J segment 1 base; nucleotides outside the gene matches: 1. CDR3 sequence (DNA): TGTGCCACCAGTGATTTTGGGACAGGCACAGATACGCAGTATTTT. Amino acid sequence: CATSDFGTGTDTQYF.

A few counts support this clone. The chain couples TRBV5-1 to TRBJ1-4; the D gene is possibly TRBD1 (5 bases). The germline V and J ends were trimmed by 4 bases and 3 bases, with 7 bases remaining between them. Germline V gene lookup returns CDR1 SGHRS and CDR2 YFSETQ. The CDR3 consists of 13 residues. DNA for the CDR3: TGCGCCAGCAGCGGGGGGGCTAATGAAAAACTGTTTTTT. Translation gives CASSGGANEKLFF.

The J gene is TRBJ1-6, the V gene TRBV7-6, with TRBD1 matching 8 bases. Germline CDR1 is SGHVS and CDR2 is FNYEAQ. The V and J ends lost 4 bases and 7 bases, in that order; junction bases with no gene match: 3. The CDR3 has 14 amino acids. The CDR3 sequence: CASSSRTGNSPLHF. As DNA, the CDR3 is TGTGCCAGCAGCTCAAGGACAGGGAATTCACCCCTCCACTTT.

This clone came up a few times. This chain uses TRBV9 with TRBJ1-2; 8 bases map to TRBD1. This CDR3 is built from 14 residues. Unmatched junction bases numbered 6, after V lost 2 bases and J lost 6 bases. From germline, CDR1 is SGDLS and CDR2 YYNGEE. The CDR3 DNA sequence: TGTGCCAGCAGCGTGACAGGGGATCAGGATGGCTACACCTTC. Translation: CASSVTGDQDGYTF.

This chain connects TRBV6-1 to TRBJ1-6; D is perhaps TRBD1 (5 bases). Trimming shortened V by 2 bases and J by 4 bases, and 12 bases separated the two germline ends. From germline, CDR1 is MNHNS and CDR2 SASEGT. There are 16 residues in the CDR3. CDR3 sequence reads: CASSERTGMYNSPLHF. CDR3 coding DNA: TGTGCCAGCAGTGAACGCACAGGAATGTATAATTCACCCCTCCACTTT.

J is TRBJ1-2 and V is TRBV4-2, with D possibly matching TRBD1 (5 bases). Germline V gene data show CDR1 as LGHNA and CDR2 as YNFKEQ. V dropped 0 bases and J dropped 0 bases, with 11 bases sitting between them. CDR3 size: 16 residues. The chain's CDR3 is CASSQDLGGTNYGYTF. In DNA, the CDR3 is TGTGCCAGCAGCCAAGATCTGGGGGGAACTAACTATGGCTACACCTTC.

The chain carries TRBV7-9 and TRBJ1-5; D perhaps matches TRBD1 (5 bases). Germline V gene sequence: CDR1 SEHNR, CDR2 FQNEAQ (reference sequence). This CDR3 has 15 residues. Trimming removed 3 bases at V and 8 bases at J, with 17 bases between. The CDR3 DNA follows: TGTGCCAGCAGCTTCAGCGGGGCCACTGGGGAGCCCCAGCATTTT. Residues: CASSFSGATGEPQHF.

This clone was detected once. The chain couples TRBV5-1 to TRBJ1-5, with 10 positions matching TRBD1. CDR1 SGHRS and CDR2 YFSETQ come from the germline V gene. There are 15 residues in the CDR3. With 2 bases clipped from V and 4 bases from J, the junction kept 3 bases outside the gene matches. The chain's CDR3 is CASSLRQGANQPQHF. CDR3 DNA sequence: TGCGCCAGCAGCTTAAGACAGGGGGCTAATCAGCCCCAGCATTTT.

Only a few counts were recorded for this clone. CDR3: CASSLPTDGIYEQYF. As DNA, the CDR3 is TGCGCCAGCAGCCTACCGACTGACGGGATCTACGAGCAGTACTTC. This chain joins TRBV4-1 and TRBJ2-7; the D gene is possibly TRBD2 (5 bases). The CDR3 length is 15 residues. V lost 4 bases and J lost 3, with 16 bases in between. Germline V lookup: CDR1 MGHRA, CDR2 YSYEKL.

The V gene is TRBV7-2, the J gene TRBJ2-7, with D unresolved. The CDR3 has 15 residues. The germline V gene encodes CDR1 SGHTA and CDR2 FQGNSA. Trimming shortened V by 1 base and J by 3 bases, and 13 bases separated the two germline ends. CDR3 amino acids: CASSLGVGSFYEQYF. In nucleotides, the CDR3 is TGTGCCAGCAGCTTAGGCGTCGGTAGTTTCTACGAGCAGTACTTC.

CDR3 amino acids: CASSHQQGNTEAFF. The CDR3 nucleotides are TGTGCCAGCAGCCATCAACAGGGGAACACTGAAGCTTTCTTT. The J gene is TRBJ1-1, the V gene TRBV3-1 (or the pseudogene TRBV3-2), with TRBD1 as a possible D gene (6 bases). Germline V gene lookup returns CDR1 LGHDT and CDR2 YNNKEL (reference sequence). V was clipped by 3 bases and J by 1 base, with 9 bases between them. The CDR3 runs to 14 residues.

This clone was picked up one time. The chain joins TRBV3-1 (or the pseudogene TRBV3-2) to TRBJ2-3; D call uncertain. The V gene lost 4 bases and the J gene lost 3 bases, with 14 bases spanning the gap. The CDR3 has 15 residues. CDR1 is LGHDT, CDR2 YNNKEL, per germline (reference sequence). DNA for the CDR3: TGTGCCAGCAGCCTAGAAGCACCCCTTACAGATACGCAGTATTTT. Its translation: CASSLEAPLTDTQYF.

The chain has TRBV11-2 and TRBJ2-2; a weak D match, TRBD2 (6 bases). The CDR3 sequence is 16 residues long. Trimming shortened V by 3 bases and J by 0 bases, and 11 bases separated the two germline ends. Germline CDR1 and CDR2: SGHAT and FQNNGV. In nucleotides, the CDR3 is TGTGCCAGCAGCTTTTTTAGCGGCTCGAACACCGGGGAGCTGTTTTTT. It codes for CASSFFSGSNTGELFF. Using reference TRBV11-2 and TRBJ2-2 for the parts outside the CDR3, the full variable domain is EAGVAQSPRYKIIEKRQSVAFWCNPISGHATLYWYQQILGQGPKLLIQFQNNGVVDDSQLPKDRFSAERLKGVDSTLKIQPAKLEDSAVYLCASSFFSGSNTGELFFGEGSRLTVL.

The chain has TRBV6-4 and TRBJ2-2; D is uncertain. The CDR3 contains 14 residues. Germline CDR1 MRHNA, CDR2 SNTAGT. Trimming shortened V by 6 bases and J by 1 base, and 9 bases separated the two germline ends. The CDR3 is CASRGVGNTGELFF. The CDR3 coding sequence is TGTGCCAGCAGAGGAGTGGGGAACACCGGGGAGCTGTTTTTT.

V usage is TRBV2 and J usage is TRBJ1-5; no reliable D call. V shed 0 bases and J shed 6 bases, with 9 bases lying between them. CDR3 length: 14 amino acids. Germline V gene sequence: CDR1 SNHLY, CDR2 FYNNEI. Here the CDR3 reads CASSEALPSQPQHF. The CDR3 nucleotides are TGTGCCAGCAGTGAAGCGCTTCCGAGTCAGCCCCAGCATTTT.

The chain carries TRBV18 and TRBJ1-3, with 7 bases matching TRBD1. The germline V gene has CDR1 KGHSH and CDR2 LQKENI. J lost 3 bases, V lost 5 bases, and 7 bases had no gene match. The CDR3 has 15 residues. The CDR3 is CASSEDRHHGNTIYF. The CDR3 nucleotides are TGTGCCAGCTCAGAGGACAGGCATCATGGAAACACCATATATTTT.

The J gene is TRBJ1-1, the V gene TRBV15; 7 bases fit TRBD1. The CDR3 spans 14 residues. CDR1 and CDR2 (germline): LNHNV, YYDKDF (reference sequence). The V segment lost 11 bases and the J segment 5 bases; nucleotides outside the gene matches: 14. The CDR3 DNA reads as TGTGCCCTGCTAGAGGGGGCATTGGGGACTGAAGCTTTCTTT. The encoded protein is CALLEGALGTEAFF. The full variable domain, its missing parts supplied by reference TRBV15 and TRBJ1-1, is DAMVIQNPRYQVTQFGKPVTLSCSQTLNHNVMYWYQQKSSQAPKLLFHYYDKDFNNEADTPDNFQSRRPNTSFCFLDIRSPGLGDTAMYLCALLEGALGTEAFFGQGTRLTVV.

The chain links TRBV6-5 to TRBJ2-7; 13 bases are a match to TRBD2. This CDR3 contains 16 residues. Germline trimming cut 2 bases from V and 2 bases from J; bases unmatched to any gene: 3. Germline lookup yields CDR1 MNHEY and CDR2 SVGAGI. CDR3 sequence: CASSYRLAGGPYEQYF. The CDR3 bases are TGTGCCAGCAGTTACCGACTAGCGGGAGGACCCTACGAGCAGTACTTC.

This chain links TRBV18 with TRBJ1-1; TRBD1 matches 7 bases. The CDR3 extends over 16 amino acids. The J segment lost 11 bases and the V segment lost 2 bases, leaving 17 bases of the junction unmatched. Germline CDR1 is KGHSH and CDR2 is LQKENI. In DNA form, the CDR3 reads TGTGCCAGCTCACCAAGAAGGGCCGGACAGGCCGCCCAGGCTTTCTTT. This codes for CASSPRRAGQAAQAFF.

This chain joins TRBV19 and TRBJ2-5; a weak D match, TRBD2 (5 bases). The CDR3 spans 14 residues. The germline V gene has CDR1 LNHDA and CDR2 SQIVND (reference sequence). V was cut by 4 bases and J by 2 bases, with 11 bases left in between. DNA of the CDR3: TGTGCCAGTAGTACCCCTCGACTACAAGAGACCCAGTACTTC. Translating it yields CASSTPRLQETQYF.

This clone was recorded once. The chain couples TRBV28 to TRBJ1-2; D unresolved. Germline V gives CDR1 MDHEN, CDR2 SYDVKM. V lost 8 bases, J lost 8 bases, and 12 bases lay in between. The CDR3 has 11 amino acids. The CDR3 nucleotides are TGTGCCAGCCGAGGGTTCCGGGGCTACACCTTC. This translates into CASRGFRGYTF.

This chain links TRBV6-5 with TRBJ2-7, with TRBD1 matching over 8 bases. The CDR3 is 14 residues long. Per the germline V gene, CDR1 is MNHEY and CDR2 is SVGAGI. Trimming removed 6 bases from V and 5 bases from J; junction bases left unmatched: 9. CDR3 in amino acids: CASSLGQGFNEQYF. The CDR3 DNA sequence: TGTGCCAGCAGCCTCGGACAGGGTTTCAACGAGCAGTACTTC.

The rearrangement links TRBV9 to TRBJ1-2, with 10 bases fitting TRBD1. The germline gives CDR1 SGDLS, CDR2 YYNGEE. The trim removed 0 bases at V and 7 bases at J, leaving 6 bases unmatched. This CDR3 spans 15 amino acids. CDR3 region: CASSVVEGQGIGYTF. The CDR3 DNA reads TGTGCCAGCAGCGTAGTAGAGGGACAGGGGATTGGCTACACCTTC.

This clone was detected many times. Other DNA sequences within the sample encode an identical CDR3. This chain connects TRBV9 to TRBJ1-4, with 7 bases lining up with TRBD1. CDR1 is SGDLS and CDR2 is YYNGEE in the germline V gene. J was trimmed by 3 bases and V by 2 bases; bases with no gene match: 1. The CDR3 is made up of 14 amino acids. CDR3 sequence: CASSVQGANEKLFF. The CDR3 DNA reads TGTGCCAGCAGCGTCCAGGGGGCTAATGAAAAACTGTTTTTT.

The chain joins TRBV19 to TRBJ1-5, with 7 bases lining up with TRBD1. This CDR3 has 13 residues. Losses at the gene ends were 8 bases for V and 6 bases for J; bases not matched to a gene: 7. Germline lookup yields CDR1 LNHDA and CDR2 SQIVND (reference sequence). The CDR3 DNA follows: TGTGCCAGTGGCCGGGACAGTGGTCAGCCCCAGCATTTT. Residues: CASGRDSGQPQHF.

The chain recombines TRBV5-6 with TRBJ2-2; 7 bases match TRBD1. Germline lookup yields CDR1 SGHDT and CDR2 YYEEEE. The CDR3 has 17 residues. V was clipped by 0 bases and J by 0 bases; unmatched bases: 5. The CDR3 DNA sequence: TGTGCCAGCAGCTTGGATTGGACAGGAGCGAACACCGGGGAGCTGTTTTTT. Encoded protein: CASSLDWTGANTGELFF.

This chain connects TRBV7-2 to TRBJ2-5, with 8 bases identical to TRBD2. V trimming: 5 bases; J trimming: 4 bases; junction bases outside the gene matches: 3. The CDR3 sequence is 13 residues long. The germline V gene has CDR1 SGHTA and CDR2 FQGNSA. CDR3 nucleotide sequence: TGTGCCAGCAGCCTGGGGACTAGAGAGACCCAGTACTTC. The encoded protein is CASSLGTRETQYF.

The chain couples TRBV6-2 or TRBV6-3 to TRBJ2-1; 10 nucleotides line up with TRBD2. The CDR3 length is 17 residues. Per germline, CDR1 MNHEY and CDR2 SVGEGT. V shed 4 bases, J shed 9 bases, and the junction held 15 bases outside the gene matches. The CDR3 here is CASSFVLGSGRAGEQFF. Here the CDR3 DNA reads TGTGCCAGCAGTTTTGTCCTGGGGAGCGGGAGGGCCGGTGAGCAGTTCTTC.

The rearrangement uses TRBV6-5 and TRBJ1-2, with TRBD1 identical over 11 bases. Germline assignment: CDR1 MNHEY and CDR2 SVGAGI. Unmatched junction bases numbered 8, after V lost 7 bases and J lost 7 bases. The length of the CDR3 is 14 residues. CDR3 in DNA: TGTGCCAGCACCCGCCAGGGACAGGGGGGTGGCTACACCTTC. It translates to CASTRQGQGGGYTF.

This sequence joins TRBV3-1 (or the pseudogene TRBV3-2) and TRBJ1-3; no clear D gene. Trimming cost V 3 bases and J 0 bases, with 15 bases left between them. Germline CDR1 LGHDT, CDR2 YNNKEL (reference sequence). The CDR3 consists of 17 residues. CDR3 sequence reads: CASSHTTGVSSGNTIYF. In nucleotides, the CDR3 is TGTGCCAGCAGCCACACGACCGGAGTTAGCTCTGGAAACACCATATATTTT.